These T cell receptor beta chains were read from a single sample in a study of blood T cell repertoires in COVID-19. The repertoire was sequenced with immunoSEQ multiplex PCR; TCRdb's copy has only in-frame clones and lacks some. The sample has 250,000 to 350,000 clones, 80% to 90% seen once. Source material: PBMCs or T cells enriched from blood (not recorded which). These receptors were collected from a woman aged 18-29 years who had recovered from COVID-19. The CDR3 runs from the conserved cysteine through the conserved F or W. Each record gives: J gene, V gene, D gene, CDR3 protein. D genes are given only for firm matches.

TRBJ2-6,TRBV30,TRBD1,CAWDRGVLTF
TRBJ1-5,TRBV20-1,-,CSASDTGDQPQHF
TRBJ1-5,TRBV6-1,-,CASSEARAQHF
TRBJ2-5,TRBV3-1/TRBV3-2,TRBD2,CASRRGAETQYF
TRBJ1-4,TRBV6-1,-,CASSESGRATNEKLFF
TRBJ2-1,TRBV4-2,-,CASSQVSDYNEQFF
TRBJ2-7,TRBV29-1,-,CSVVGTLPYEQYF
TRBJ1-1,TRBV7-2,TRBD1,CASRDRDRGIGTEAFF
TRBJ1-3,TRBV30,-,CAWIGVPRGNTIYF
TRBJ1-1,TRBV14,-,CASSLTGAWTEAFF
TRBJ1-1,TRBV9,TRBD1,CASSVRDRDNTEAFF
TRBJ1-5,TRBV5-6,-,CASSLGQLNQPQHF
TRBJ1-1,TRBV5-5,TRBD1,CASSDREDTEAFF
TRBJ1-5,TRBV30,TRBD1,CAWGTGSGWQPQHF
TRBJ1-5,TRBV10-3,-,CAISSTGSNQPQHF
TRBJ2-5,TRBV9,-,CASSVGRRAEETQYF
TRBJ2-7,TRBV18,TRBD1,CASSVTGTYDYEQYF
TRBJ1-1,TRBV29-1,-,CSVAGREVGEAFF
TRBJ2-3,TRBV2,-,CASSGEQGTDTQYF